This paragraph reports one T cell receptor beta chain. The data stem from a study of blood T cell repertoires in COVID-19. Across the study: Some COVID-19 samples were acute and others convalescent; all came from the United States, Italy and Spain. Sample material is recorded as cDNA or gDNA derived from T cells, B-cell-depleted T cells, or PBMCs.

As processed by the authors: Researchers report that nucleated cell counts were estimated from reference gene primer amplification. TCRdb's table, derived via immunoSEQ multiplex PCR, lists solely in-frame clones and lacks some. Clonal size and the V and J genes are those of that table, whereas D and trimming came from the DNA. The table includes approximately 110,000 clones, less than 75% detected once. The CDR3 sequence is 15 residues long. Germline V gene data show CDR1 as SGHTS and CDR2 as YDEGEE. V lost 5 bases to trimming and J lost 4 bases; unmatched junction nucleotides: 5. This sequence originates from a human donor with acute or convalescent COVID-19. The donor label of this sample is uncertain. The source material was peripheral blood. This chain joins TRBV5-8 and TRBJ2-5; 13 bases match TRBD2. The CDR3 DNA reads as TGTGCCAGCAGGCCGGGACTAGCGGGGCGAGAGACCCAGTACTTC. Its protein is CASRPGLAGRETQYF.